This T cell receptor beta chain was obtained from a study of T cells in Graves' hyperthyroidism and ophthalmopathy. Study-level information: Peripheral blood was obtained at initial diagnosis, preceding any treatment. Findings and caveats of the study: Through a model of 13 V-J features, ophthalmopathy was separated from stable hyperthyroidism. Researchers found most expanded thyroid clonotypes above 0.001 in blood as well.

There were TCR beta CDR3 regions amplified from RNA transcripts. First-round RT-PCR targeting the TCR CDR3 was performed with the HTBI primer set. TCRdb ran MiXCR on the multiplex PCR reads and lists one entry per CDR3 protein. The sample holds some 400,000 distinct CDR3 sequences; 11% to 15% are singletons and the top ten take around 10%. Orbital computed tomography and thyroid ultrasound, together with serum TRAb and thyroxine and clinical symptoms, were used for diagnoses. This clonotype was seen at least ten times. Its antigen is undetermined. The CDR3 is 15 amino acids. V lost 2 bases and J lost 9; bases outside the gene matches: 9.

This TCR derives from an older woman with Graves' hyperthyroidism. Sequencing was done on a sample of blood. This chain connects TRBV12-3 or TRBV12-4 to TRBJ2-1; 8 positions agree with TRBD2. The CDR3 is CASSLQSGLVVEQFF. CDR3 bases: TGTGCCAGCAGTTTACAGTCGGGACTAGTGGTTGAGCAGTTCTTC.